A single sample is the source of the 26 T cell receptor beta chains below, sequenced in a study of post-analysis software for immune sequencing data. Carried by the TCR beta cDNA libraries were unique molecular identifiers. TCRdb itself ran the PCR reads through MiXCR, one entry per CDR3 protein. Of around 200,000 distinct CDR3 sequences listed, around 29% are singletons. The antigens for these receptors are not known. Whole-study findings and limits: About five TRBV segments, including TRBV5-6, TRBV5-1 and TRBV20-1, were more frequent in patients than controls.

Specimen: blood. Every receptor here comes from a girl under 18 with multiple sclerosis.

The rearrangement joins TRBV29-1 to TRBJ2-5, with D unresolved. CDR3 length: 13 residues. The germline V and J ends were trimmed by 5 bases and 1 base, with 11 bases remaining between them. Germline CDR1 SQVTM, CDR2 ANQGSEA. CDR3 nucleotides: TGCAGCGTTATCCAAAGGGCCCAAGAGACCCAGTACTTC. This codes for CSVIQRAQETQYF.

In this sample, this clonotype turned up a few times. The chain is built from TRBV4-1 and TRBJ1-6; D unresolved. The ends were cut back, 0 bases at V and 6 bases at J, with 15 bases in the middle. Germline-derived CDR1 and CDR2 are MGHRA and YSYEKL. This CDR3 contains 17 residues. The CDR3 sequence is CASSQEDTQIINSPLHF. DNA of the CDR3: TGCGCCAGCAGCCAAGAAGATACCCAGATAATTAATTCACCCCTCCACTTT.

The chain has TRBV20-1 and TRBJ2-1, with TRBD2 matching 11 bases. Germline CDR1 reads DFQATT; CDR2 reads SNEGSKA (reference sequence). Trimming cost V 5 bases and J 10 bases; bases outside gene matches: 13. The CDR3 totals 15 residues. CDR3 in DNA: TGCAGTGCTTATCTACTAGCGGGAGAAGAGAACGAGCAGTTCTTC. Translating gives CSAYLLAGEENEQFF.

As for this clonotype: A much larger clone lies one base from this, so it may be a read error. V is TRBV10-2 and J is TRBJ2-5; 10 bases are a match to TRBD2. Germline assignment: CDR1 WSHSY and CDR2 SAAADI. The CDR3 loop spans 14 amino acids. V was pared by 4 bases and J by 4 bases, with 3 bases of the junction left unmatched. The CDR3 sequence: CASSGASGGETQYF. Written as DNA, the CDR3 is TGCGCCAGCAGTGGGGCTAGCGGGGGAGAGACCCAGTACTTC.

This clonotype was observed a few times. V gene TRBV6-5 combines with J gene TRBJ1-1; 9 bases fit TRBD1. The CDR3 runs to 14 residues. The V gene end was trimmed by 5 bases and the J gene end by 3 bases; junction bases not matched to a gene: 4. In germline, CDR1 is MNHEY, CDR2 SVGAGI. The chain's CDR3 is CASSPRQGDTEAFF. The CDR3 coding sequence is TGTGCCAGCAGTCCCAGACAGGGGGACACTGAAGCTTTCTTT.

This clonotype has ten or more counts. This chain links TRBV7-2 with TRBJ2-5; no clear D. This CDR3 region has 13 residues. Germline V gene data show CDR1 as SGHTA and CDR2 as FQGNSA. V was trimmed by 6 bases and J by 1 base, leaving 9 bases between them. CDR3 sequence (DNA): TGTGCCAGCAGGGGCAGCCCCCAAGAGACCCAGTACTTC. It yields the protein CASRGSPQETQYF.

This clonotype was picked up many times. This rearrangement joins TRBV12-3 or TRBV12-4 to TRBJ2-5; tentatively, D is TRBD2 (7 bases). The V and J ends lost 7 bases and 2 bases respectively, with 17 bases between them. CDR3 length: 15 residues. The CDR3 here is CASTFGGGRQETQYF. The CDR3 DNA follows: TGTGCCAGCACCTTCGGCGGGGGCCGACAAGAGACCCAGTACTTC.

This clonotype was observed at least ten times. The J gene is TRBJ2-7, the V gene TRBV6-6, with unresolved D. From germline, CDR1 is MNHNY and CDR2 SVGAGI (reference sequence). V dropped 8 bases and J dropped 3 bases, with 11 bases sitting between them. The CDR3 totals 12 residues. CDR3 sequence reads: CASGPGNYEQYF. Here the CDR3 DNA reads TGTGCCAGCGGCCCTGGCAACTACGAGCAGTACTTC.

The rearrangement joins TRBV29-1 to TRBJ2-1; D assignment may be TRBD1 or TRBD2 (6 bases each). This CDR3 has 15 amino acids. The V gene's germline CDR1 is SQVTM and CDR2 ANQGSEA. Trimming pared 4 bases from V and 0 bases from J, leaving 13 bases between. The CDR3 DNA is TGCAGCGTTGGGGGGGCCTCGAGCTCCTACAATGAGCAGTTCTTC. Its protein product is CSVGGASSSYNEQFF.

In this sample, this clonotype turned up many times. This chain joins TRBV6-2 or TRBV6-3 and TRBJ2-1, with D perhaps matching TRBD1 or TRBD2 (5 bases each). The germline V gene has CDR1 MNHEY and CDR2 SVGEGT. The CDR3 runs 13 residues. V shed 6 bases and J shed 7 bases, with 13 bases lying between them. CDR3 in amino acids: CASSRDARNEQFF. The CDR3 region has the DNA TGTGCCAGCAGCCGGGACGCAAGGAATGAGCAGTTCTTC.

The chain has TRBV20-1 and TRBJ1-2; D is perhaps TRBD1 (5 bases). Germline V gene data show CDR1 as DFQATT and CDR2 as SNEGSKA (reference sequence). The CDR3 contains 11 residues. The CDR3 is CRAGSNYGYTF. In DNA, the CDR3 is TGCAGGGCAGGGAGCAACTATGGCTACACCTTC.

Here the CDR3 reads CASKTTGVGQPQHF. The CDR3 DNA is TGTGCCAGCAAGACGACAGGGGTGGGTCAGCCCCAGCATTTT. This chain joins TRBV2 and TRBJ1-5, with 8 bases fitting TRBD1. CDR3 length: 14 residues. J lost 6 bases, V lost 7 bases, and 8 bases had no gene match. Germline-derived CDR1 and CDR2 are SNHLY and FYNNEI. The whole variable domain, filled in from reference TRBV2 and TRBJ1-5, reads EPEVTQTPSHQVTQMGQEVILRCVPISNHLYFYWYRQILGQKVEFLVSFYNNEISEKSEIFDDQFSVERPDGSNFTLKIRSTKLEDSAMYFCASKTTGVGQPQHFGDGTRLSIL.

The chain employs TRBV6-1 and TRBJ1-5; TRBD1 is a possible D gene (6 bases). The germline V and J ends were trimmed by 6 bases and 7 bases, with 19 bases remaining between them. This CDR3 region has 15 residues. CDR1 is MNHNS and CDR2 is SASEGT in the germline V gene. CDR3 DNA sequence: TGTGCCAGCAGGGGGGGGGACACCTCCGGGCAGCCCCAGCATTTT. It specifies CASRGGDTSGQPQHF.

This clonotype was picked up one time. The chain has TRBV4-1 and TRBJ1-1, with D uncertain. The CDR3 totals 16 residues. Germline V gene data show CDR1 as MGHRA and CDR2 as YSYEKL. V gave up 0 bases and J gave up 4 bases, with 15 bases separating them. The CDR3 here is CASSQEGSARSTEAFF. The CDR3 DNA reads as TGCGCCAGCAGCCAAGAAGGGTCTGCCAGAAGCACTGAAGCTTTCTTT.

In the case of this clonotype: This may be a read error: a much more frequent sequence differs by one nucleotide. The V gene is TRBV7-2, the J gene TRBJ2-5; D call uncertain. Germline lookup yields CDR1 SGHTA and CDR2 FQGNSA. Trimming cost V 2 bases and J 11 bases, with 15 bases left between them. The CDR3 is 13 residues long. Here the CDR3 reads CASSLLRLNEQYF. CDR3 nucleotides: TGTGCCAGCAGCTTACTTAGGCTCAATGAGCAGTACTTC.

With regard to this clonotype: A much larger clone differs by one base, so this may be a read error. The CDR3 loop reads CASSLVTGGNQETQYF. As DNA, the CDR3 is TGTGCCAGCAGTTTAGTGACAGGGGGTAACCAAGAGACCCAGTACTTC. The genes are TRBV12-3 or TRBV12-4 and TRBJ2-5; 9 positions agree with TRBD1. CDR3 length equals 16 residues. Unmatched junction bases numbered 3, after V lost 1 base and J lost 0 bases.

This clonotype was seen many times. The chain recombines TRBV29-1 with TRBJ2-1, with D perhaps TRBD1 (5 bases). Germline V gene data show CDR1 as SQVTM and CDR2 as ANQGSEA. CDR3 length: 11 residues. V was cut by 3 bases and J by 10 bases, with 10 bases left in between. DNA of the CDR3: TGCAGCGTTGAGGGGCCGACCGAGCAGTTCTTC. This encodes CSVEGPTEQFF.

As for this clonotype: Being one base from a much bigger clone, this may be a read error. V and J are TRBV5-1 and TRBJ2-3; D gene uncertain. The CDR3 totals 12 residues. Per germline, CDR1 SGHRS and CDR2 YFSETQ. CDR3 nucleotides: TGCGCCACCAGCCTTGGCACAGATACGCAGTATTTT. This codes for CATSLGTDTQYF.

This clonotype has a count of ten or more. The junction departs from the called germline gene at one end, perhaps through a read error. CDR3 sequence: CASSLEGYGQYF. The CDR3 bases are TGTGCCAGCAGCTTAGAAGGCTACGGGCAGTACTTC. This rearrangement joins TRBV11-2 to TRBJ2-7; D gene unclear. CDR3 length equals 12 residues. Germline V CDR1 and CDR2: SGHAT, FQNNGV.

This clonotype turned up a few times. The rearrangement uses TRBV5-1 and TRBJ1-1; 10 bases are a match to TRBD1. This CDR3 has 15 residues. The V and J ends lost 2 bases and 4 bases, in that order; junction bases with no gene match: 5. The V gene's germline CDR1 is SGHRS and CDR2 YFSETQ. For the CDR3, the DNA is TGCGCCAGCAGCTTACCGGACAGGGGGTCCACTGAAGCTTTCTTT. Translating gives CASSLPDRGSTEAFF.

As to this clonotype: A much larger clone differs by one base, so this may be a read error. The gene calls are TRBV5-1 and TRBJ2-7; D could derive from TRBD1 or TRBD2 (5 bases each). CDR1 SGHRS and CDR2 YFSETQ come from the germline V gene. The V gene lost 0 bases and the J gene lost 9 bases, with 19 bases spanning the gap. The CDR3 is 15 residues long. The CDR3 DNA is TGCGCCAGCAGCTTGGACAGGACGAGGACTGACGGGCAGTACTTC. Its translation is CASSLDRTRTDGQYF.

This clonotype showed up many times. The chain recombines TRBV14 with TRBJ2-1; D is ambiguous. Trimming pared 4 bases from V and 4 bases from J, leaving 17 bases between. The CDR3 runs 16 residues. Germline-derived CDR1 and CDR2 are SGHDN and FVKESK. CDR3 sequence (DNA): TGTGCCAGCAGCCTTCGGGCCTTAGCTTCGTACAATGAGCAGTTCTTC. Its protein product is CASSLRALASYNEQFF. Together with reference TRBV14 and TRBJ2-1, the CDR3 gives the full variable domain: EAGVTQFPSHSVIEKGQTVTLRCDPISGHDNLYWYRRVMGKEIKFLLHFVKESKQDESGMPNNRFLAERTGGTYSTLKVQPAELEDSGVYFCASSLRALASYNEQFFGPGTRLTVL.

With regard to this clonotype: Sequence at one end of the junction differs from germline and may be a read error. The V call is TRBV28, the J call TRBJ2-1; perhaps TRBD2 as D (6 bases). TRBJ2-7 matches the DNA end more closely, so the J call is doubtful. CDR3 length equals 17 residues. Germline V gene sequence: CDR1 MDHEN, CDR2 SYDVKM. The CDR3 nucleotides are TGTGCCGGCAGTTCTCGGGGAGGAGCTTTCTTCGACAATGAGCAGTACTTC. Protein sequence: CAGSSRGGAFFDNEQYF.

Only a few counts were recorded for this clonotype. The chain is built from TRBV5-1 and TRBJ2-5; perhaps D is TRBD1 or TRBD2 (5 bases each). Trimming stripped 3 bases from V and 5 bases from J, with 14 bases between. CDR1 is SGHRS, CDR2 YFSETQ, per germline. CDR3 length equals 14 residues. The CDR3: CASSSPQEDETQYF. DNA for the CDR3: TGCGCCAGCAGCTCTCCACAGGAGGACGAGACCCAGTACTTC.

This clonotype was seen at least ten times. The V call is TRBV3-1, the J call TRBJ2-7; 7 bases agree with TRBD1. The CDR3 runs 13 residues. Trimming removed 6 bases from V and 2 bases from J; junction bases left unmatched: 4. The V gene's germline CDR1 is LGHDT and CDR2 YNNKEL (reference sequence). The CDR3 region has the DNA TGTGCCAGCAGGTACCAGGGGGCCTACGAGCAGTACTTC. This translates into CASRYQGAYEQYF.

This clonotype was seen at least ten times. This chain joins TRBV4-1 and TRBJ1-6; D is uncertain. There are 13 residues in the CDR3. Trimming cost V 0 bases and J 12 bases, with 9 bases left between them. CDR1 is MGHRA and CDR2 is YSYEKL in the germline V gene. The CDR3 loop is CASSQDDSRPLHF. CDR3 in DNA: TGCGCCAGCAGCCAAGATGATAGTAGACCCCTCCACTTT.